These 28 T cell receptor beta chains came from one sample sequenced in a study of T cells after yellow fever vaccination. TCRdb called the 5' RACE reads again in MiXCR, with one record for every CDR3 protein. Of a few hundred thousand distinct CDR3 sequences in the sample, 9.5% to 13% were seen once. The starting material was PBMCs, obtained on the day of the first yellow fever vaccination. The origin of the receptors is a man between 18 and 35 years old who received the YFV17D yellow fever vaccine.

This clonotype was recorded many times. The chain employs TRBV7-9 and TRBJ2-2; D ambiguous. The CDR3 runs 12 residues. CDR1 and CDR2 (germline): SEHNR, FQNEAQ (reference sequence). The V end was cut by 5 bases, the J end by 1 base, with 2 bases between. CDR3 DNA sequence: TGTGCCAGCAGCGAGAACACCGGGGAGCTGTTTTTT. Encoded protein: CASSENTGELFF.

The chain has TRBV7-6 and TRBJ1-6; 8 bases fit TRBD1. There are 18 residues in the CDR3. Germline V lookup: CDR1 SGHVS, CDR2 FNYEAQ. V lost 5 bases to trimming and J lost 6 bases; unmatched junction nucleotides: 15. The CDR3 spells CASSQRTGIDSGNSPLHF. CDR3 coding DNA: TGTGCCAGCAGCCAGAGGACAGGGATTGATTCCGGTAATTCACCCCTCCACTTT. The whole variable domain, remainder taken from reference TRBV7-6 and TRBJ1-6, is GAGVSQSPRYKVTKRGQDVALRCDPISGHVSLYWYRQALGQGPEFLTYFNYEAQQDKSGLPNDRFSAERPEGSISTLTIQRTEQRDSAMYRCASSQRTGIDSGNSPLHFGNGTRLTVT.

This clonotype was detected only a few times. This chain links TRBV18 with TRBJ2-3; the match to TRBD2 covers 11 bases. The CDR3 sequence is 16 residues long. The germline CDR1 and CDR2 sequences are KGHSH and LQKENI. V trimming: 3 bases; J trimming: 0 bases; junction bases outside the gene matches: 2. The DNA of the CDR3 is TGTGCCAGCTCACCGACTAGCGGGGCAAGCACAGATACGCAGTATTTT. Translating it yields CASSPTSGASTDTQYF. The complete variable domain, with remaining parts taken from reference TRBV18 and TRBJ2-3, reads NAGVMQNPRHLVRRRGQEARLRCSPMKGHSHVYWYRQLPEEGLKFMVYLQKENIIDESGMPKERFSAEFPKEGPSILRIQQVVRGDSAAYFCASSPTSGASTDTQYFGPGTRLTVL.

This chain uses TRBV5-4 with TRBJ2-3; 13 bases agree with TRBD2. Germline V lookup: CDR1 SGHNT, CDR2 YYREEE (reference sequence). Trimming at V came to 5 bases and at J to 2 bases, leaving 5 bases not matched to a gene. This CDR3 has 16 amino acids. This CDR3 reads CASSLTSGGLTDTQYF. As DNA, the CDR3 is TGTGCCAGCAGTTTGACTAGCGGGGGGCTCACAGATACGCAGTATTTT. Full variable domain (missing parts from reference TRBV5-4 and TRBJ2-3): ETGVTQSPTHLIKTRGQQVTLRCSSQSGHNTVSWYQQALGQGPQFIFQYYREEENGRGNFPPRFSGLQFPNYSSELNVNALELDDSALYLCASSLTSGGLTDTQYFGPGTRLTVL.

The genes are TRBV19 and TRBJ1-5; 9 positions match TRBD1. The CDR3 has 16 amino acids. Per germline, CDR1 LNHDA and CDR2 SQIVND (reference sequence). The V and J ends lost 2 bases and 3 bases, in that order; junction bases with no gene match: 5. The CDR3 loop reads CASSISGTGINQPQHF. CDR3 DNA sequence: TGTGCCAGTAGTATATCGGGGACAGGGATCAATCAGCCCCAGCATTTT.

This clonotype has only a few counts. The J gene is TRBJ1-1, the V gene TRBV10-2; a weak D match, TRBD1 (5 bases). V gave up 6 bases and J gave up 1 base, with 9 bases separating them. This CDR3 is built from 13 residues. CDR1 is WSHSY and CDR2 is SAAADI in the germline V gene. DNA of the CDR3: TGCGCCAGCAGAACCGGGGCGAACACTGAAGCTTTCTTT. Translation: CASRTGANTEAFF.

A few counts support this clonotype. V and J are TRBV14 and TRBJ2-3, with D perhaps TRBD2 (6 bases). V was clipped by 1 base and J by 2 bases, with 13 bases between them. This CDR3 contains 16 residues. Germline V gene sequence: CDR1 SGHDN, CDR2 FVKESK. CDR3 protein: CASSQAPTGVTDTQYF. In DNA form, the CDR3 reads TGTGCCAGCAGCCAAGCGCCCACGGGGGTCACAGATACGCAGTATTTT.

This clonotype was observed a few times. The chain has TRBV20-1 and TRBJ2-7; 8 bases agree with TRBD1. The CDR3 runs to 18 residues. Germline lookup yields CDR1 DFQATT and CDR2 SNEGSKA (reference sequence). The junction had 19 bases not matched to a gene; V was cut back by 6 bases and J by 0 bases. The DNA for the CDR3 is TGCAGTGCCCTACCGCTCGGACAGGGCATATCCAGCTCCTACGAGCAGTACGTC. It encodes CSALPLGQGISSSYEQYV.

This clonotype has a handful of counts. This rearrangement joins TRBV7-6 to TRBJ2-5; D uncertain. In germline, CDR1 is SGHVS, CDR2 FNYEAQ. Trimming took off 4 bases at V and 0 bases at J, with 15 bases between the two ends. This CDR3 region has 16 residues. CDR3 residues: CASSSRHSMYQETQYF. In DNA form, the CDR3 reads TGTGCCAGCAGCTCCAGGCACTCGATGTACCAAGAGACCCAGTACTTC.

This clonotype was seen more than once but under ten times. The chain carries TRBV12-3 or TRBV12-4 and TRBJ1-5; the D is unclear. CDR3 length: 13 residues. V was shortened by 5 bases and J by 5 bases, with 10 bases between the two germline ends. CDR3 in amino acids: CASSVIPDQPQHF. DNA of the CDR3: TGTGCCAGCAGTGTCATCCCCGATCAGCCCCAGCATTTT.

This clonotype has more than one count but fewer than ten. As DNA, the CDR3 is TGTGCCAGCAGCAGACCGCCCTTAGGTTCCAAAAACATTCAGTACTTC. Its protein is CASSRPPLGSKNIQYF. This chain links TRBV28 with TRBJ2-4; D is undetermined. The CDR3 runs to 16 residues. The V gene lost 6 bases and the J gene lost 2 bases, with 17 bases spanning the gap. Germline assignment: CDR1 MDHEN and CDR2 SYDVKM.

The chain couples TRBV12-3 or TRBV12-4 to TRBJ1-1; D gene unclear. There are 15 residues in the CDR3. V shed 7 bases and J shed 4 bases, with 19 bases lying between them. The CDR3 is CASTIKWVDGTEAFF. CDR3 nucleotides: TGTGCCAGCACCATCAAATGGGTTGACGGCACTGAAGCTTTCTTT.

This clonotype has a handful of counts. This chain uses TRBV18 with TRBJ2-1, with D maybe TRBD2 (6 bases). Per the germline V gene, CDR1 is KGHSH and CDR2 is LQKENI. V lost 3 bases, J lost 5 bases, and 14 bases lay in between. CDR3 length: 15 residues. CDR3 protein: CASSPGRAGHNEQFF. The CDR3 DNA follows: TGTGCCAGCTCACCGGGCAGGGCGGGACACAATGAGCAGTTCTTC.

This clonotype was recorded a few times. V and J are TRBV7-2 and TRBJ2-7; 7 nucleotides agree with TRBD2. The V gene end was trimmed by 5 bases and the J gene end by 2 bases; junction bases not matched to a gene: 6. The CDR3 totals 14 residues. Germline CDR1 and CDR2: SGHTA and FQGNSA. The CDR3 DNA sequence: TGTGCCAGCAGCCTCAGCGGGGATCCCTACGAGCAGTACTTC. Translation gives CASSLSGDPYEQYF.

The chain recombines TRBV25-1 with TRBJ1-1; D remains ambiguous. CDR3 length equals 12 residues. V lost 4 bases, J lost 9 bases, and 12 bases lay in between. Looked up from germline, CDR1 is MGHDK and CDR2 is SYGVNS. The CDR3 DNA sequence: TGTGCCAGCAGTGGGGCAGCGGTCAAAGCTTTCTTT. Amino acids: CASSGAAVKAFF.

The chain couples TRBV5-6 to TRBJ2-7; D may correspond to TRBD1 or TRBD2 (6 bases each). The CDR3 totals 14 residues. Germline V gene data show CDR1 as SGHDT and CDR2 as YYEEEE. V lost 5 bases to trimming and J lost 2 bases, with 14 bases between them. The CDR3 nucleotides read TGTGCCAGCAGGCTTAGGGGGGCAGCCTACGAGCAGTACGTC. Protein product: CASRLRGAAYEQYV.

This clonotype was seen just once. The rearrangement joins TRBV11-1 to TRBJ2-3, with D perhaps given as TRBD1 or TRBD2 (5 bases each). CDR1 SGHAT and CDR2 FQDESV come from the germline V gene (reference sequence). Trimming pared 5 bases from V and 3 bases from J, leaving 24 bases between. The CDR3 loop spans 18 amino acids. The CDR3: CASSQRPSQGWQTDTQYF. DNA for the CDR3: TGTGCCAGCAGCCAGCGGCCCTCGCAGGGTTGGCAAACAGATACGCAGTATTTT. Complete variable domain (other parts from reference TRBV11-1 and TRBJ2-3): EAEVAQSPRYKITEKSQAVAFWCDPISGHATLYWYRQILGQGPELLVQFQDESVVDDSQLPKDRFSAERLKGVDSTLKIQPAELGDSAMYLCASSQRPSQGWQTDTQYFGPGTRLTVL.

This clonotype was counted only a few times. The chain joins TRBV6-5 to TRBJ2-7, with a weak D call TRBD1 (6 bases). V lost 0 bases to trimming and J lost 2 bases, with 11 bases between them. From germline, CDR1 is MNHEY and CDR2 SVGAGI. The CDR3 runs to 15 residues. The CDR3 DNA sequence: TGTGCCAGCAGTTACTCGAGGGGGTATACCTACGAGCAGTACTTC. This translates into CASSYSRGYTYEQYF.

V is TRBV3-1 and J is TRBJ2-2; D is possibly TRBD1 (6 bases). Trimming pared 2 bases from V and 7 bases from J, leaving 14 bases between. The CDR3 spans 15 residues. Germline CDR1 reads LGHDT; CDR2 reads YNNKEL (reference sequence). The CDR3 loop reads CASSQRASGVGELFF. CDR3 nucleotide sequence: TGTGCCAGCAGCCAAAGAGCATCAGGGGTCGGGGAGCTGTTTTTT.

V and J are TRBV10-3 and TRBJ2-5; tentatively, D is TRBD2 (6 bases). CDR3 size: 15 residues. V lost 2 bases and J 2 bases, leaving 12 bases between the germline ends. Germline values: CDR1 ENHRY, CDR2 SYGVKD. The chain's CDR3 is CAISEPGEPQETQYF. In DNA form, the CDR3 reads TGTGCCATCAGTGAGCCGGGAGAGCCACAAGAGACCCAGTACTTC.

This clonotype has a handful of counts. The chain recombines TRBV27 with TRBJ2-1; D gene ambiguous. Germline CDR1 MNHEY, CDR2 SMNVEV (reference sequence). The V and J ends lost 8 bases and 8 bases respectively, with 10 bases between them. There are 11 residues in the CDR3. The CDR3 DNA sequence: TGTGCCAGCCGAAGGTACGATGAGCAGTTCTTC. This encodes CASRRYDEQFF.

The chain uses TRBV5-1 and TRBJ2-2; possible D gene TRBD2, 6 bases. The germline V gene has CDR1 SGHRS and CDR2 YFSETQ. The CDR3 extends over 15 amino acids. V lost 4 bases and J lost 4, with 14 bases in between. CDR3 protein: CASSVVGRGTGELFF. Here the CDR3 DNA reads TGCGCCAGCAGCGTGGTCGGGCGGGGCACCGGGGAGCTGTTTTTT.

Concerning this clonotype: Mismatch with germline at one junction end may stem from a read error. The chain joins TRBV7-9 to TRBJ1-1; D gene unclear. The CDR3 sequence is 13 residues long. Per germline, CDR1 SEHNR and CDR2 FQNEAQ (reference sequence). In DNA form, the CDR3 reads TGTTCCAGCAGCTCCAGTCCAGACACTGAAGCTTTCTTT. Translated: CSSSSSPDTEAFF.

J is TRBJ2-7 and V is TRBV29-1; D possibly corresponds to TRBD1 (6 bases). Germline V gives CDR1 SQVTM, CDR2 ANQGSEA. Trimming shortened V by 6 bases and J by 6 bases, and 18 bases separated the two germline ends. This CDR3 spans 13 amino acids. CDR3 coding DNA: TGCAGCGTCCGTTCGGGACACCCCTCCGAGCAGTACTTC. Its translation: CSVRSGHPSEQYF.

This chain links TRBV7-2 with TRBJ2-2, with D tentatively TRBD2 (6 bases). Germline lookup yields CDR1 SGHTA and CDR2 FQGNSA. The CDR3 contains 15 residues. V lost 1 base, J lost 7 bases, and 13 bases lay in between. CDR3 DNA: TGTGCCAGCAGCTTAGGTGTCGGGGGTGGCGGGGAGCTGTTTTTT. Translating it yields CASSLGVGGGGELFF.

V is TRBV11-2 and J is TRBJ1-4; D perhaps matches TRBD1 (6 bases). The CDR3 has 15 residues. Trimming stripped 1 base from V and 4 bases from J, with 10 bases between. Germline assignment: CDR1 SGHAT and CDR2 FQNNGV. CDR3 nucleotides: TGTGCCAGCAGCTTAGGCAGGGGTCATAATGAAAAACTGTTTTTT. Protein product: CASSLGRGHNEKLFF.

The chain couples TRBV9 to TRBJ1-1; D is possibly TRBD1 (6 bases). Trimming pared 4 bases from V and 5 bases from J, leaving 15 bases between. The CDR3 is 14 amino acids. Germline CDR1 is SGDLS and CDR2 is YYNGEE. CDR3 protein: CASSPRGQRTEAFF. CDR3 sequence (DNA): TGTGCCAGCAGCCCCAGGGGACAAAGAACTGAAGCTTTCTTT.

The CDR3 nucleotides read TGCGCCAGCAGCAAAAGCGGGGGGGCGCTGAACATTCAGTACTTC. Its translation is CASSKSGGALNIQYF. V usage is TRBV4-3 and J usage is TRBJ2-4; 10 nucleotides agree with TRBD2. J was trimmed by 7 bases and V by 5 bases; bases with no gene match: 8. The germline gives CDR1 LGHNA, CDR2 YSLEER. The CDR3 sequence is 15 residues long.